The 11 T cell receptor beta chains presented below share a single source sample, sequenced in a study of Graves' ophthalmopathy and Graves' hyperthyroidism. Amplification of TCR beta CDR3 regions used RNA transcripts. The library came from an HTBI-primed first-round RT-PCR and a second-round multiplex PCR. TCRdb itself ran the multiplex PCR reads through MiXCR, one entry per CDR3 protein. The sample has approximately 540,000 distinct CDR3 sequences, less than 40% seen once; the top ten hold about 4.6%. Sequenced sample: peripheral blood or thyroid tissue (not recorded which). Every receptor here comes from an adult man with Graves' hyperthyroidism.

The V gene is TRBV20-1, the J gene TRBJ1-3; D is undetermined. CDR1 and CDR2 (germline): DFQATT, SNEGSKA (reference sequence). The CDR3 is 10 amino acids. Trimming left V 6 bases short and J 7 bases short, with 7 bases between. The CDR3 DNA reads TGCAGTGCCCTGAGGAACACCATATATTTT. Translating gives CSALRNTIYF.

This clonotype was observed a few times. The chain uses TRBV4-2 and TRBJ1-2; possible D gene TRBD1, 6 bases. This CDR3 is 14 amino acids long. Trimming removed 0 bases from V and 4 bases from J, with 9 bases in between. Germline CDR1 LGHNA, CDR2 YNFKEQ. The CDR3 region is CASSQERGGYGYTF. The DNA for the CDR3 is TGTGCCAGCAGCCAAGAAAGGGGGGGCTATGGCTACACCTTC.

This clonotype was seen many times. The rearrangement uses TRBV10-3 and TRBJ2-2, with 12 bases matching TRBD2. J lost 1 base, V lost 1 base, and 4 bases had no gene match. The CDR3 has 18 amino acids. Germline CDR1 is ENHRY and CDR2 is SYGVKD. The DNA of the CDR3 is TGTGCCATCAGTGAGTGGGGACTAGCGGGCGAGAACACCGGGGAGCTGTTTTTT. Residues: CAISEWGLAGENTGELFF.

This clonotype was picked up many times. This chain links TRBV19 with TRBJ2-5, with 10 bases aligning to TRBD2. The CDR3 totals 14 residues. V shed 3 bases and J 5 bases; nucleotides not matched to a gene: 3. Germline-derived CDR1 and CDR2 are LNHDA and SQIVND (reference sequence). The CDR3 bases are TGTGCCAGTAGTATTGGACTAGCGGCGGAGACCCAGTACTTC. Its translation: CASSIGLAAETQYF.

The chain is built from TRBV12-3 or TRBV12-4 and TRBJ2-3, with D possibly being TRBD2 (7 bases). This CDR3 spans 14 amino acids. The germline V and J ends were trimmed by 5 bases and 6 bases, with 15 bases remaining between them. In DNA, the CDR3 is TGTGCCAGCAGTCCACTTGCGGGGGCGGATACGCAGTATTTT. Its translation is CASSPLAGADTQYF.

A word on this clonotype: At one end the junction does not follow the germline gene, possibly because of a read error. The chain joins TRBV5-1 to TRBJ1-6; 7 bases are a match to TRBD1. There are 15 residues in the CDR3. Per germline, CDR1 SGHRS and CDR2 YFSETQ. Here the CDR3 DNA reads TGCGCCAGCAGCTCCGATGGACAGGAAAATTCATCCCTCCACTTT. Residues: CASSSDGQENSSLHF.

As to this clonotype: This could be a read error, since a much larger clone is one nucleotide away. The V gene is TRBV10-3, the J gene TRBJ1-2; tentative D call: TRBD1 (6 bases). The CDR3 is 12 amino acids. The germline gives CDR1 ENHRY, CDR2 SYGVKD. The CDR3 nucleotides are TGTGCCTGGACCTCGACAGGCTATGACTACACCTTC. The encoded protein is CAWTSTGYDYTF.

Worth noting for this clonotype: This may come from a read error, since a much larger clone is one base off. The chain uses TRBV20-1 and TRBJ2-2; D is perhaps TRBD1 (5 bases). Per the germline V gene, CDR1 is DFQATT and CDR2 is SNEGSKA (reference sequence). This CDR3 has 15 residues. V was shortened by 6 bases and J by 1 base, with 15 bases between the two germline ends. Here the CDR3 reads CSARSPTVNTGELFF. CDR3 nucleotides: TGCAGTGCGAGGAGCCCGACAGTGAACACCGGGGAGCTGTTTTTT.

This clonotype was seen ten or more times. V gene TRBV20-1 combines with J gene TRBJ2-6; no firm D call. V was clipped by 3 bases and J by 0 bases, with 6 bases between them. Germline CDR1 reads DFQATT; CDR2 reads SNEGSKA (reference sequence). This CDR3 region has 14 residues. The CDR3 is CSASDSSGANVLTF. The CDR3, as DNA: TGCAGTGCTAGTGATTCCTCTGGGGCCAACGTCCTGACTTTC.

This clonotype showed up just once. V usage is TRBV7-9 and J usage is TRBJ2-6; maybe TRBD1 (6 bases). Trimming shortened V by 5 bases and J by 2 bases, and 10 bases separated the two germline ends. Germline V gene lookup returns CDR1 SEHNR and CDR2 FQNEAQ (reference sequence). The CDR3 length is 15 residues. The CDR3 DNA reads as TGTGCCAGCAGCACCACAGGGACTGGGGCCAACGTCCTGACTTTC. The encoded protein is CASSTTGTGANVLTF.

This chain connects TRBV19 to TRBJ1-5; D unresolved. Trimming stripped 2 bases from V and 0 bases from J, with 17 bases between. CDR3 length: 18 amino acids. Germline V gene sequence: CDR1 LNHDA, CDR2 SQIVND (reference sequence). CDR3 region: CASSITVWQNYSNQPQHF. The CDR3 coding sequence is TGTGCCAGTAGTATAACTGTATGGCAGAACTATAGCAATCAGCCCCAGCATTTT.